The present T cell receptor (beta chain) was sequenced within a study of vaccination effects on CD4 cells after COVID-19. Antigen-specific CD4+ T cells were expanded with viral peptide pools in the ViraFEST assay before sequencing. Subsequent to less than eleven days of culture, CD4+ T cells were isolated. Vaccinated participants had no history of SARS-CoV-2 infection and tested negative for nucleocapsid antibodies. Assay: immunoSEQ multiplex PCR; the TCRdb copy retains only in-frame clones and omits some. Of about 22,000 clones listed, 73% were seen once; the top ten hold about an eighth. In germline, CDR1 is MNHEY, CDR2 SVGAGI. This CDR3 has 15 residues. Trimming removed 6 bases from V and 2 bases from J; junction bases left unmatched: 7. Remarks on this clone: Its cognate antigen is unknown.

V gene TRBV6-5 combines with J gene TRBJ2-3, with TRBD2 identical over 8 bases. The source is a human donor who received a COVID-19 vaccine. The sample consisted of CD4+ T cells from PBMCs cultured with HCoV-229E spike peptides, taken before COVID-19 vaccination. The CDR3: CASSRLATYTDTQYF. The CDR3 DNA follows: TGTGCCAGCAGCAGACTAGCGACCTACACAGATACGCAGTATTTT.